The 8 T cell receptor beta chains presented below share a single source sample, sequenced in a study of blood T cell repertoires in COVID-19. Sequenced by immunoSEQ multiplex PCR; TCRdb stores in-frame clones only, minus some. This sample yields under 50,000 clones, of which just under 70% are seen a single time; 6.2% belongs to the top ten. The specimen sequenced was peripheral blood. These receptors originate from a man older than 75 with acute or convalescent COVID-19.

The chain recombines TRBV6-5 with TRBJ1-1; D uncertain. The CDR3 totals 13 residues. CDR1 and CDR2 from the germline V gene are MNHEY and SVGAGI. V was clipped by 0 bases and J by 1 base, with 3 bases between them. CDR3 bases: TGTGCCAGCAGTTACTCGCGGAACACTGAAGCTTTCTTT. Amino acid sequence: CASSYSRNTEAFF.

The chain links TRBV18 to TRBJ1-1; D gene uncertain. V was shortened by 6 bases and J by 1 base, with 21 bases between the two germline ends. Germline values: CDR1 KGHSH, CDR2 LQKENI. The CDR3 covers 17 residues. The CDR3 reads CASSLLTRRGANTEAFF. CDR3 nucleotide sequence: TGTGCCAGCTCCCTCCTGACACGTCGGGGAGCGAACACTGAAGCTTTCTTT. The whole variable domain, filled in from reference TRBV18 and TRBJ1-1, reads NAGVMQNPRHLVRRRGQEARLRCSPMKGHSHVYWYRQLPEEGLKFMVYLQKENIIDESGMPKERFSAEFPKEGPSILRIQQVVRGDSAAYFCASSLLTRRGANTEAFFGQGTRLTVV.

This chain joins TRBV30 and TRBJ1-1, with 12 bases aligning to TRBD1. The ends lost 0 bases at V and 4 bases at J; junction bases unmatched: 9. Germline V lookup: CDR1 GTSNPN, CDR2 SVGIG (reference sequence). This CDR3 spans 17 amino acids. The CDR3: CAWSVQGDRGLGTEAFF. The CDR3 DNA sequence: TGTGCCTGGAGTGTACAAGGGGACAGGGGGCTCGGCACTGAAGCTTTCTTT.

Comments on this clone: This may arise from a read error, as a much more abundant clone is one base away. At the DNA level, this CDR3 is encoded by other sequences in the same sample as well. This rearrangement joins TRBV19 to TRBJ1-5, with D hard to call. CDR1 is LNHDA and CDR2 is SQIVND in the germline V gene (reference sequence). Trimming left V 4 bases short and J 0 bases short, with 7 bases between. The CDR3 consists of 14 residues. CDR3 amino acids: CASSKEYSNQPQHF. CDR3 nucleotides: TGTGCCAGTAGTAAAGAGTATAGCAATCAGCCCCAGCATTTT.

This rearrangement joins TRBV5-6 to TRBJ1-2; TRBD1 might be the D (6 bases). The CDR3 sequence is 14 residues long. Germline CDR1 SGHDT, CDR2 YYEEEE. Trimming removed 4 bases at V and 4 bases at J, with 14 bases between. The CDR3: CASSALGAGYGYTF. CDR3 coding DNA: TGTGCCAGCAGCGCCCTGGGGGCAGGCTATGGCTACACCTTC. Together with reference TRBV5-6 and TRBJ1-2, the CDR3 gives the full variable domain: DAGVTQSPTHLIKTRGQQVTLRCSPKSGHDTVSWYQQALGQGPQFIFQYYEEEERQRGNFPDRFSGHQFPNYSSELNVNALLLGDSALYLCASSALGAGYGYTFGSGTRLTVV.

The V gene is TRBV6-2 or TRBV6-3, the J gene TRBJ1-2, with D possibly matching TRBD1 (5 bases). The CDR3 covers 16 residues. CDR1 and CDR2 from the germline V gene are MNHEY and SVGEGT. Between the trimmed V and J ends, which lost 6 bases and 0 bases, there was a span of 17 bases. The CDR3 here is CASSRYDPGPNYGYTF. CDR3 sequence (DNA): TGTGCCAGCAGCCGCTACGACCCAGGGCCTAACTATGGCTACACCTTC.

The genes are TRBV7-6 and TRBJ2-1; D remains unclear. V was cut by 1 base and J by 2 bases, with 12 bases left in between. The germline V gene encodes CDR1 SGHVS and CDR2 FNYEAQ. This CDR3 contains 16 residues. CDR3 region: CASSLVLEPPYNEQFF. CDR3 in DNA: TGTGCCAGCAGCTTAGTGCTAGAACCCCCCTACAATGAGCAGTTCTTC.

In its sample, this clone was seen once. The chain carries TRBV6-6 and TRBJ2-6, with a weak D call TRBD2 (6 bases). V was cut by 5 bases and J by 0 bases, with 17 bases left in between. Germline V gives CDR1 MNHNY, CDR2 SVGAGI (reference sequence). This CDR3 is built from 18 residues. CDR3 loop: CASSPRTNLHSGANVLTF. The CDR3 bases are TGTGCCAGCAGTCCCCGGACTAACCTTCACTCTGGGGCCAACGTCCTGACTTTC.